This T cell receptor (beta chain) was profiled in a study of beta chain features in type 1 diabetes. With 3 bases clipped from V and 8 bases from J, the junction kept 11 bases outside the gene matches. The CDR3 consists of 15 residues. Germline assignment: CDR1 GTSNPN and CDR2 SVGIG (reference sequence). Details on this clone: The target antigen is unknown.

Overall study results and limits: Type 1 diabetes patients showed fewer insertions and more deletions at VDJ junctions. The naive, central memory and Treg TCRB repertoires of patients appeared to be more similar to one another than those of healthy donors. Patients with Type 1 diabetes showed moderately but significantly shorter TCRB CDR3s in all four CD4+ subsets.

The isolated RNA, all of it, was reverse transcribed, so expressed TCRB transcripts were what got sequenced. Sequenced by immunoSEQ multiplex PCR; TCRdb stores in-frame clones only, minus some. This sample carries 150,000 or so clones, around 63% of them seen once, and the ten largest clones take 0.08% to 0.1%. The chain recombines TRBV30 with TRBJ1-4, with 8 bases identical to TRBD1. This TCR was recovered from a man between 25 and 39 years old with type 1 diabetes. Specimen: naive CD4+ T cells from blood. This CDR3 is CAWSGIRTGIEKLFF. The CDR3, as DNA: TGTGCCTGGAGCGGAATCCGGACAGGGATCGAAAAACTGTTTTTT.